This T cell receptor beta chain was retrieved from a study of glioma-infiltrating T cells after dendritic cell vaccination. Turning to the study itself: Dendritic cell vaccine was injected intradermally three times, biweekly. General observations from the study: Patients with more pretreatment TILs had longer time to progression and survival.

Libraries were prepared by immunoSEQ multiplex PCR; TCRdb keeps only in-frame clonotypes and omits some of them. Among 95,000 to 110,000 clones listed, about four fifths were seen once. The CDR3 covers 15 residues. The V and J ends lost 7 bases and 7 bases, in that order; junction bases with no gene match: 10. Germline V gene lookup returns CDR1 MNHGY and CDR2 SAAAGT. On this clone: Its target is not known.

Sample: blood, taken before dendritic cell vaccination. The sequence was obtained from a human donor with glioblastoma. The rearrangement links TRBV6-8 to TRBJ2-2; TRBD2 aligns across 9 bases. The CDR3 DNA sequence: TGTGCCAGCAATCGTCTAGCGGGAATAGGCGGGGAGCTGTTTTTT. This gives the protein CASNRLAGIGGELFF.